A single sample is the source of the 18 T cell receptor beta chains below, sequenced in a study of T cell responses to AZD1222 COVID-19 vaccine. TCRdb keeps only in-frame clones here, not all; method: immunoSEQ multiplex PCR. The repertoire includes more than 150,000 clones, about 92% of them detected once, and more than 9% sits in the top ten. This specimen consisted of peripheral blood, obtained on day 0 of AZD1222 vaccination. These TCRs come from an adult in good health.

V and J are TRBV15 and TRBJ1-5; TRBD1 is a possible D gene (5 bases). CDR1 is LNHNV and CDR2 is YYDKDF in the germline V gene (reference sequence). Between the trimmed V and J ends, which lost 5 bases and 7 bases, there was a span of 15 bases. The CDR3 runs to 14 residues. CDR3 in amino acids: CATSGIGGIQPQHF. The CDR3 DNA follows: TGTGCCACCAGCGGGATCGGGGGTATCCAGCCCCAGCATTTT.

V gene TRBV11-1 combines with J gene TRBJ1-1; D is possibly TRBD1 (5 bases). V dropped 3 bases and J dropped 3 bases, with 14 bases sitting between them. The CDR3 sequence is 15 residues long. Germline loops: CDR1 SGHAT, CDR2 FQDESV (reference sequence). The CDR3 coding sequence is TGTGCCAGCAGCTTCCCCCCACAGGCGGACACTGAAGCTTTCTTT. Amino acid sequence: CASSFPPQADTEAFF.

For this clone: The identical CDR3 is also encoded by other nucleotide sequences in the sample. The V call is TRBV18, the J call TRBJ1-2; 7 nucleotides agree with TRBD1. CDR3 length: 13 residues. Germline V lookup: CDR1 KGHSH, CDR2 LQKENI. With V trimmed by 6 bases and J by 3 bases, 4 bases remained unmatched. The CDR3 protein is CASSPGTDYGYTF. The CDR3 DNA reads TGTGCCAGCTCCCCCGGGACAGACTATGGCTACACCTTC. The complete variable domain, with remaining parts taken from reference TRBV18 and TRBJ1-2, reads NAGVMQNPRHLVRRRGQEARLRCSPMKGHSHVYWYRQLPEEGLKFMVYLQKENIIDESGMPKERFSAEFPKEGPSILRIQQVVRGDSAAYFCASSPGTDYGYTFGSGTRLTVV.

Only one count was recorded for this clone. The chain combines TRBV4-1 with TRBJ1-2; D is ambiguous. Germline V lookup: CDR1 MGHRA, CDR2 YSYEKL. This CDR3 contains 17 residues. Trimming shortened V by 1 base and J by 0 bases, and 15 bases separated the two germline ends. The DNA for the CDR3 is TGCGCCAGCAGCCAAGGGGCCTGGGAGAGGACTAACTATGGCTACACCTTC. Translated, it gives CASSQGAWERTNYGYTF.

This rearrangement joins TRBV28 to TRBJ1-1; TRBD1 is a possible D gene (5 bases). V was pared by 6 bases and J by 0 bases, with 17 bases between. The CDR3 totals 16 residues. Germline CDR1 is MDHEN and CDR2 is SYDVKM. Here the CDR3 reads CASRWGRIPLNTEAFF. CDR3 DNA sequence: TGTGCCAGCAGGTGGGGCAGGATACCCTTGAACACTGAAGCTTTCTTT.

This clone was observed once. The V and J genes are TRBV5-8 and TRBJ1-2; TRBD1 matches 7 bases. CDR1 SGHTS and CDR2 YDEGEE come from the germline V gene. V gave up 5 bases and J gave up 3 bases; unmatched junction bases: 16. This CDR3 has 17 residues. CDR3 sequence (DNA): TGTGCCAGCAGTCTGGGCCCCCTTACAGGGGCTCACTATGGCTACACCTTC. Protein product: CASSLGPLTGAHYGYTF.

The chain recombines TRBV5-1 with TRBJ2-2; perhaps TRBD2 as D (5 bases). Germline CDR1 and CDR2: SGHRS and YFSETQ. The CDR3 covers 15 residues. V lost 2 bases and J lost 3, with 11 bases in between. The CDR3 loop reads CASSLNPGDTGELFF. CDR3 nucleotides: TGCGCCAGCAGCTTAAACCCCGGGGACACCGGGGAGCTGTTTTTT.

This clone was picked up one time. CDR3 bases: TGCGCCAGCAGTCAGGCCGACTCAGCCTACGAGCAGTACTTC. Translating gives CASSQADSAYEQYF. This chain links TRBV23-1 with TRBJ2-7; D is undetermined. TRBV23-1 falls under the ORF class, with uncertain function. The CDR3 consists of 14 residues. The V gene lost 3 bases and the J gene lost 2 bases, with 11 bases spanning the gap.

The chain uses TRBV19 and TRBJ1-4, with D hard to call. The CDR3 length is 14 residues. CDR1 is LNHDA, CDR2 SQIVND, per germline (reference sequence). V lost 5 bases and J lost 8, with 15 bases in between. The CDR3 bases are TGTGCCAGTAGTGCCCAAAGTCTCCACGAAAAACTGTTTTTT. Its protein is CASSAQSLHEKLFF.

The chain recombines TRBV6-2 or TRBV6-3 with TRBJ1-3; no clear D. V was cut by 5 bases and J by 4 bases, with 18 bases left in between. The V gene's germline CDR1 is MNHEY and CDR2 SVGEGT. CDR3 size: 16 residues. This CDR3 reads CASSDTIGYRGNTIYF. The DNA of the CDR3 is TGTGCCAGCAGTGACACCATCGGCTATCGAGGAAACACCATATATTTT.

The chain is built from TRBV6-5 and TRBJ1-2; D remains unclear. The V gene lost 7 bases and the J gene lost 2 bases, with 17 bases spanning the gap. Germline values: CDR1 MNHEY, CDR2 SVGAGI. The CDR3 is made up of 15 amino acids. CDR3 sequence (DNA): TGTGCCAGCACCCAAACCGCTACAGCGAACTATGGCTACACCTTC. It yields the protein CASTQTATANYGYTF.

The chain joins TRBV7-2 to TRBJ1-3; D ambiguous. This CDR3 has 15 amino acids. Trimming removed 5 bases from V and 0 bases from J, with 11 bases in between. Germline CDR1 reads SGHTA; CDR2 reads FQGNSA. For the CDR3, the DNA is TGTGCCAGCAGCCAAAGGGTCTCCTCTGGAAACACCATATATTTT. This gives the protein CASSQRVSSGNTIYF. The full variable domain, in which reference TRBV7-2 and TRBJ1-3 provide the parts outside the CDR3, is GAGVSQSPSNKVTEKGKDVELRCDPISGHTALYWYRQSLGQGLEFLIYFQGNSAPDKSGLPSDRFSAERTGGSVSTLTIQRTQQEDSAVYLCASSQRVSSGNTIYFGEGSWLTVV.

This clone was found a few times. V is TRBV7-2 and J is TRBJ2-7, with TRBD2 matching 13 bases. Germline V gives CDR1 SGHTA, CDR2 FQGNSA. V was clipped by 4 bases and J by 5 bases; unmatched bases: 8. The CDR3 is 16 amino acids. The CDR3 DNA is TGTGCCAGCAGCTCCTCCGGGACTAGCGGGACAGACGAGCAGTACTTC. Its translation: CASSSSGTSGTDEQYF.

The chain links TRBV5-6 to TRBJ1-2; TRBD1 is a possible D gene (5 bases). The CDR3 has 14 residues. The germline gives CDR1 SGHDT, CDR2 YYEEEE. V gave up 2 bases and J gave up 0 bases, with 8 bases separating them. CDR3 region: CASSLQASNYGYTF. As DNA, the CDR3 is TGTGCCAGCAGCTTACAGGCCTCTAACTATGGCTACACCTTC. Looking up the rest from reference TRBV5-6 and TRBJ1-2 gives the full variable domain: DAGVTQSPTHLIKTRGQQVTLRCSPKSGHDTVSWYQQALGQGPQFIFQYYEEEERQRGNFPDRFSGHQFPNYSSELNVNALLLGDSALYLCASSLQASNYGYTFGSGTRLTVV.

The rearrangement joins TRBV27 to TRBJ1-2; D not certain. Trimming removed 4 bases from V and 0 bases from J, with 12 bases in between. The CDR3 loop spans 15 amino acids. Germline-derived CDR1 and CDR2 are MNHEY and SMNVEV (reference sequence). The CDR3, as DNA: TGTGCCAGCAGTTCTGGAATGGAAACTAACTATGGCTACACCTTC. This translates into CASSSGMETNYGYTF.

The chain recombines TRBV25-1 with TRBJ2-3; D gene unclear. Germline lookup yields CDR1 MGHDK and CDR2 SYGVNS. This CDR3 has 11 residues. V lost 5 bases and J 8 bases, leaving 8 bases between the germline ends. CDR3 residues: CASSSPGTQYF. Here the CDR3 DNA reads TGTGCCAGCAGTTCCCCTGGTACGCAGTATTTT.

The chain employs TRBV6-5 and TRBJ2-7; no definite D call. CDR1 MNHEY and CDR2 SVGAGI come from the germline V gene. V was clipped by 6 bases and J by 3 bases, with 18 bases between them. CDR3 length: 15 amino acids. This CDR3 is CASRAGDTSGYEQYF. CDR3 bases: TGTGCCAGCAGAGCCGGAGATACGAGTGGCTACGAGCAGTACTTC.

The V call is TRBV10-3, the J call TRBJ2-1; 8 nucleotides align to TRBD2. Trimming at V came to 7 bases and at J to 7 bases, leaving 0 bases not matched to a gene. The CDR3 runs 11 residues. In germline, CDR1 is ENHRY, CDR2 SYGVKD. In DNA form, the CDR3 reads TGTGCCATCACTAGCGGGAATGAGCAGTTCTTC. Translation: CAITSGNEQFF.